The 30 T cell receptor beta chains below come from one sample, sequenced in a study of cytomegalovirus exposure and HLA in healthy donors. PCR employed 60 Vbeta and 13 Jbeta primers. The repertoire was sequenced with immunoSEQ multiplex PCR; TCRdb's copy has only in-frame clones and lacks some. This repertoire shows 110,000 or so clones, around 80% found once; its top ten account for about 6%. The specimen was PBMCs. These receptors were obtained from a male donor in good health and CMV-seronegative.

This clone was counted a few times. The CDR3 sequence: CASSWGGSRTDTQYF. CDR3 in DNA: TGTGCCAGCAGCTGGGGTGGGAGTCGGACAGATACGCAGTATTTT. The chain employs TRBV7-6 and TRBJ2-3; D is possibly TRBD2 (5 bases). The V end was cut by 4 bases, the J end by 3 bases, with 14 bases between. CDR1 is SGHVS and CDR2 is FNYEAQ in the germline V gene. CDR3 length: 15 residues.

J is TRBJ2-5 and V is TRBV30; a weak D match, TRBD2 (6 bases). Germline CDR1 is GTSNPN and CDR2 is SVGIG (reference sequence). This CDR3 comprises 15 residues. V was pared by 1 base and J by 4 bases, with 16 bases between. CDR3 protein: CAWSERPGDLETQYF. The DNA of the CDR3 is TGTGCCTGGAGTGAGAGGCCGGGAGATTTAGAGACCCAGTACTTC.

This chain connects TRBV21-1 to TRBJ2-5; the D call TRBD2 from the table was never checked on the DNA. The J call may be incorrect, as the DNA end agrees better with TRBJ2-7. TRBV21-1 is a recognized pseudogene. CDR3 length: 18 residues. This CDR3 reads CASSNNSGRALFTYEQYF. The CDR3 bases are TGTGCCAGCAGCAACAATAGCGGGAGGGCCTTATTTACCTACGAGCAGTACTTC.

V is TRBV19 and J is TRBJ2-3; weak D call: TRBD2 (5 bases). This CDR3 region has 16 residues. V was clipped by 3 bases and J by 0 bases, with 13 bases between them. Germline V CDR1 and CDR2: LNHDA, SQIVND (reference sequence). The CDR3 region is CASSIGRVTSTDTQYF. The CDR3 coding sequence is TGTGCCAGTAGTATTGGGCGGGTAACTAGCACAGATACGCAGTATTTT.

The CDR3 here is CAIINNRGRNTEAFF. The CDR3 region has the DNA TGTGCCATCATAAATAACAGGGGGCGAAACACTGAAGCTTTCTTT. The chain employs TRBV10-3 and TRBJ1-1; 9 nucleotides line up with TRBD1. The ends lost 7 bases at V and 2 bases at J; junction bases unmatched: 8. This CDR3 spans 15 amino acids. CDR1 ENHRY and CDR2 SYGVKD come from the germline V gene.

This chain joins TRBV19 and TRBJ1-2; 9 bases match TRBD1. This CDR3 has 14 residues. Germline V CDR1 and CDR2: LNHDA, SQIVND (reference sequence). The ends lost 3 bases at V and 7 bases at J; junction bases unmatched: 6. CDR3 amino acids: CASSIHRGQPGYTF. As DNA, the CDR3 is TGTGCCAGTAGTATCCACAGGGGGCAACCTGGCTACACCTTC.

The chain couples TRBV20-1 to TRBJ1-1; D call uncertain. From germline, CDR1 is DFQATT and CDR2 SNEGSKA (reference sequence). The CDR3 spans 11 residues. V lost 5 bases and J 2 bases, leaving 6 bases between the germline ends. CDR3 protein: CSARLNTEAFF. DNA of the CDR3: TGCAGTGCTCGGTTAAACACTGAAGCTTTCTTT.

This chain connects TRBV6-1 to TRBJ1-5; 7 bases fit TRBD1. This CDR3 has 14 residues. V was pared by 6 bases and J by 4 bases, with 6 bases of the junction left unmatched. Germline CDR1 and CDR2: MNHNS and SASEGT. CDR3 residues: CASRATGENQPQHF. CDR3 coding DNA: TGTGCCAGCAGAGCAACAGGGGAAAATCAGCCCCAGCATTTT.

Turning to this clone: Other DNA sequences in the sample encode the same CDR3. The chain links TRBV7-9 to TRBJ1-4, with a possible D match to TRBD1 (6 bases). Trimming shortened V by 1 base and J by 5 bases, and 8 bases separated the two germline ends. In germline, CDR1 is SEHNR, CDR2 FQNEAQ (reference sequence). This CDR3 is built from 14 residues. The CDR3 nucleotides are TGTGCCAGCAGCTTAGTCCAGGGGAATGAAAAACTGTTTTTT. Its translation is CASSLVQGNEKLFF. Full variable domain (rest looked up from reference TRBV7-9 and TRBJ1-4): DTGVSQNPRHKITKRGQNVTFRCDPISEHNRLYWYRQTLGQGPEFLTYFQNEAQLEKSRLLSDRFSAERPKGSFSTLEIQRTEQGDSAMYLCASSLVQGNEKLFFGSGTQLSVL.

This rearrangement joins TRBV7-3 to TRBJ2-2; 11 nucleotides match TRBD2. The CDR3 spans 15 residues. Trimming took 7 bases from V and 7 from J; bases not matched to a gene: 8. The germline V gene encodes CDR1 SGHTA and CDR2 FQGTGA. CDR3 residues: CASTTGLADDGELFF. As DNA, the CDR3 is TGTGCCAGCACCACGGGACTAGCGGACGACGGGGAGCTGTTTTTT.

V is TRBV7-2 and J is TRBJ2-7, with a tentative D call TRBD2 (7 bases). Germline V lookup: CDR1 SGHTA, CDR2 FQGNSA. The CDR3 is made up of 15 amino acids. Trimming cost V 4 bases and J 0 bases, with 13 bases left between them. The CDR3 loop reads CASSSGGATSYEQYF. DNA for the CDR3: TGTGCCAGCAGCTCGGGGGGCGCTACCTCCTACGAGCAGTACTTC.

The rearrangement links TRBV6-1 to TRBJ1-1; D possibly corresponds to TRBD1 (6 bases). CDR1 and CDR2 from the germline V gene are MNHNS and SASEGT. This CDR3 region has 13 residues. V was clipped by 1 base and J by 7 bases, with 10 bases between them. The CDR3 here is CASSEVVQGEAFF. The CDR3 DNA is TGTGCCAGCAGTGAAGTCGTACAGGGTGAAGCTTTCTTT.

The gene calls are TRBV12-5 and TRBJ2-5; no clear D gene. The CDR3 loop spans 16 amino acids. Trimming shortened V by 0 bases and J by 2 bases, and 13 bases separated the two germline ends. Germline CDR1 and CDR2: LGHNT and FRNRAP. The CDR3 bases are TGTGCTAGTGGTTTGGTACTAATTGTCTTACAAGAGACCCAGTACTTC. Amino acid sequence: CASGLVLIVLQETQYF.

V gene TRBV7-9 combines with J gene TRBJ2-3; maybe TRBD1 (6 bases). Germline CDR1 reads SEHNR; CDR2 reads FQNEAQ (reference sequence). CDR3 size: 14 residues. Trimming left V 5 bases short and J 2 bases short, with 11 bases between. The CDR3 reads CASSTWTDTDTQYF. CDR3 nucleotide sequence: TGTGCCAGCAGCACCTGGACAGACACAGATACGCAGTATTTT.

Comment on this clone: A read error may produce the germline difference seen at one junction end. The J gene is TRBJ2-1, the V gene TRBV7-9; D not certain. The CDR3 spans 14 residues. Germline V gene sequence: CDR1 SEHNR, CDR2 FQNEAQ (reference sequence). For the CDR3, the DNA is TGTTCCAGCACCGCGGAAGGATCCTACAATGAGCAGTTCTTC. Translating it yields CSSTAEGSYNEQFF.

This clone was recorded only once. The genes are TRBV27 and TRBJ2-2; D possibly corresponds to TRBD1 (6 bases). V dropped 4 bases and J dropped 0 bases, with 9 bases sitting between them. Germline V gives CDR1 MNHEY, CDR2 SMNVEV (reference sequence). The CDR3 has 15 residues. CDR3: CASSWTDANTGELFF. CDR3 sequence (DNA): TGTGCCAGCAGTTGGACAGACGCGAACACCGGGGAGCTGTTTTTT.

This clone was counted a few times. V gene TRBV28 combines with J gene TRBJ1-5; 9 positions match TRBD1. CDR1 is MDHEN, CDR2 SYDVKM, per germline. V shed 8 bases, J shed 2 bases, and the junction held 13 bases outside the gene matches. The CDR3 consists of 17 residues. The CDR3 nucleotides read TGTGCCAGCGGGAGGTATACCGGGACAGGGCGCAATCAGCCCCAGCATTTT. This gives the protein CASGRYTGTGRNQPQHF. Combining the CDR3 with reference TRBV28 and TRBJ1-5 gives the whole variable domain DVKVTQSSRYLVKRTGEKVFLECVQDMDHENMFWYRQDPGLGLRLIYFSYDVKMKEKGDIPEGYSVSREKKERFSLILESASTNQTSMYLCASGRYTGTGRNQPQHFGDGTRLSIL.

The chain links TRBV2 to TRBJ1-6, with 10 positions matching TRBD1. Germline loops: CDR1 SNHLY, CDR2 FYNNEI. V shed 11 bases, J shed 0 bases, and the junction held 13 bases outside the gene matches. The CDR3 contains 18 residues. CDR3 in amino acids: CARGGDRGPASYNSPLHF. The DNA for the CDR3 is TGTGCCCGCGGCGGAGACAGGGGGCCGGCCTCCTATAATTCACCCCTCCACTTT.

This chain links TRBV6-5 with TRBJ2-2; D might be TRBD2 (5 bases). V was cut by 11 bases and J by 1 base, with 11 bases left in between. Germline V gives CDR1 MNHEY, CDR2 SVGAGI. The CDR3 consists of 13 residues. The CDR3 loop reads CAHGGLNTGELFF. CDR3 bases: TGTGCCCACGGAGGACTGAACACCGGGGAGCTGTTTTTT.

The V and J genes are TRBV7-3 and TRBJ2-2; D is possibly TRBD2 (6 bases). V was cut by 1 base and J by 3 bases, with 18 bases left in between. CDR3 size: 18 residues. CDR1 and CDR2 (germline): SGHTA, FQGTGA. CDR3 loop: CASSLRATGETDTGELFF. The CDR3 DNA follows: TGTGCCAGCAGCTTAAGGGCGACGGGAGAGACGGACACCGGGGAGCTGTTTTTT.

This chain uses TRBV15 with TRBJ2-7, with TRBD1 identical over 10 bases. V gave up 5 bases and J gave up 5 bases; unmatched junction bases: 12. The CDR3 is made up of 16 amino acids. CDR1 LNHNV and CDR2 YYDKDF come from the germline V gene (reference sequence). CDR3 amino acids: CATSRAVGQGSNEQYF. CDR3 sequence (DNA): TGTGCCACCAGCCGTGCGGTGGGACAGGGGAGCAACGAGCAGTACTTC.

The chain employs TRBV9 and TRBJ2-2; 7 nucleotides line up with TRBD2. The V gene end was trimmed by 0 bases and the J gene end by 1 base; junction bases not matched to a gene: 3. The CDR3 extends over 16 amino acids. The V gene's germline CDR1 is SGDLS and CDR2 YYNGEE. The DNA of the CDR3 is TGTGCCAGCAGCGTAGCCCCTAGCGGGAACACCGGGGAGCTGTTTTTT. Amino acid sequence: CASSVAPSGNTGELFF.

V and J are TRBV18 and TRBJ2-2, with a tentative D call TRBD1 (6 bases). Germline lookup yields CDR1 KGHSH and CDR2 LQKENI. CDR3 size: 15 residues. V was pared by 5 bases and J by 0 bases, with 10 bases between. The CDR3 nucleotides read TGTGCCAGCTCATCCGGGACAACGAACACCGGGGAGCTGTTTTTT. Its protein product is CASSSGTTNTGELFF.

This clone was picked up a small number of times. The V call is TRBV6-1, the J call TRBJ2-2, with TRBD1 matching 7 bases. The germline CDR1 and CDR2 sequences are MNHNS and SASEGT. The CDR3 runs to 14 residues. The V and J ends lost 3 bases and 8 bases, in that order; junction bases with no gene match: 6. This chain's CDR3 is CASSDQGELGELFF. The CDR3, as DNA: TGTGCCAGCAGTGACCAGGGGGAGTTGGGGGAGCTGTTTTTT.

The chain joins TRBV19 to TRBJ1-5; weak D call: TRBD1 (5 bases). The CDR3 loop spans 16 amino acids. CDR1 and CDR2 (germline): LNHDA, SQIVND (reference sequence). V shed 0 bases and J shed 2 bases, with 11 bases lying between them. The CDR3 here is CASSIEGGRGNQPQHF. Here the CDR3 DNA reads TGTGCCAGTAGTATAGAGGGGGGGAGAGGCAATCAGCCCCAGCATTTT.

The chain links TRBV5-1 to TRBJ2-7; 10 bases agree with TRBD1. Germline loops: CDR1 SGHRS, CDR2 YFSETQ. The CDR3 is 14 amino acids. V lost 5 bases to trimming and J lost 6 bases; unmatched junction nucleotides: 8. CDR3 loop: CASRIKGQGVEQYF. For the CDR3, the DNA is TGCGCCAGCAGAATTAAAGGACAGGGGGTCGAGCAGTACTTC. Together with reference TRBV5-1 and TRBJ2-7, the CDR3 gives the full variable domain: KAGVTQTPRYLIKTRGQQVTLSCSPISGHRSVSWYQQTPGQGLQFLFEYFSETQRNKGNFPGRFSGRQFSNSRSEMNVSTLELGDSALYLCASRIKGQGVEQYFGPGTRLTVT.

This clone was seen just once. The CDR3 region is CASSPRQGARTEAFF. In DNA form, the CDR3 reads TGTGCCAGCAGCCCCCGGCAGGGGGCAAGGACCGAAGCTTTCTTT. The chain recombines TRBV28 with TRBJ1-1; 8 bases are a match to TRBD1. V lost 6 bases and J lost 8; bases outside the gene matches: 14. Germline values: CDR1 MDHEN, CDR2 SYDVKM. The CDR3 is 15 residues long.

The chain links TRBV7-4 to TRBJ1-5; D not resolved. The CDR3 sequence is 16 residues long. In germline, CDR1 is SGHVT, CDR2 SQSDAQ. Trimming removed 6 bases from V and 4 bases from J, with 19 bases in between. CDR3 in DNA: TGTGCCAGCAGTCAAACCCCCCCCGCGAGGAATCAGCCCCAGCATTTT. Residues: CASSQTPPARNQPQHF. Full variable domain (outside the CDR3, taken from reference TRBV7-4 and TRBJ1-5): GAGVSQSPRYKVAKRGRDVALRCDSISGHVTLYWYRQTLGQGSEVLTYSQSDAQRDKSGRPSGRFSAERPERSVSTLKIQRTEQGDSAVYLCASSQTPPARNQPQHFGDGTRLSIL.

V gene TRBV29-1 combines with J gene TRBJ1-4, with a possible D match to TRBD1 (5 bases). V lost 4 bases and J 0 bases, leaving 12 bases between the germline ends. Germline CDR1 is SQVTM and CDR2 is ANQGSEA. CDR3 length: 15 residues. The CDR3 DNA follows: TGCAGCGTTGCGGGGGATAAAGCAACTAATGAAAAACTGTTTTTT. Translating gives CSVAGDKATNEKLFF. The full variable domain, with the rest looked up from reference TRBV29-1 and TRBJ1-4, is SAVISQKPSRDICQRGTSLTIQCQVDSQVTMMFWYRQQPGQSLTLIATANQGSEATYESGFVIDKFPISRPNLTFSTLTVSNMSPEDSSIYLCSVAGDKATNEKLFFGSGTQLSVL.

The chain has TRBV12-1 and TRBJ2-7; the listed D gene, TRBD2, was not tested against the DNA. TRBV12-1 is annotated as a pseudogene. This CDR3 is 18 amino acids long. CDR3 residues: CASSFDGLAGGFFHEQYF. CDR3 in DNA: TGTGCCAGCAGCTTTGATGGACTAGCGGGAGGTTTTTTCCACGAGCAGTACTTC.